A selection of T cell receptor beta chains follows, all from one sample in a study of cytomegalovirus exposure and HLA in healthy donors. Measured with immunoSEQ multiplex PCR; TCRdb has only the in-frame clones, and not every one. The sample has about 110,000 clones, around 95% seen once. Sequenced material: PBMCs. These receptors were obtained from a woman aged 18-29 years in good health and CMV-seronegative. The CDR3 runs from the conserved cysteine through the conserved F or W. D genes are given only for firm matches. Expanded clones are given a class, and other clones once, few, many or no size at all.

clone_size j_call d_call v_call cdr3_aa cdr3_nt
once TRBJ2-7 NA TRBV5-1 CASSHDRLSYEQYF TGCGCCAGCAGCCACGACAGACTTTCCTACGAGCAGTACTTC
once TRBJ1-1 NA TRBV20-1 CSARVLEAFF TGCAGTGCTAGAGTCCTTGAAGCTTTCTTT
NA TRBJ2-6 NA TRBV9 CASSPQQETRDSGANVLTF TGTGCCAGCAGCCCCCAACAGGAAACAAGGGACTCTGGGGCCAACGTCCTGACTTTC
NA TRBJ2-7 TRBD1 TRBV6-5 CASSHRGYEQYF TGTGCCAGCAGCCACAGGGGATACGAGCAGTACTTC
once TRBJ2-3 TRBD1 TRBV2 CASNRFRDRGLTDTQYF TGTGCCAGCAACAGATTCCGGGACAGGGGCCTCACAGATACGCAGTATTTT
NA TRBJ2-1 NA TRBV7-9 CASSFIRESSYNEQFF TGTGCCAGCAGCTTTATAAGAGAGAGCTCCTACAATGAGCAGTTCTTC
few TRBJ1-1 TRBD1 TRBV2 CASSGQGAGAFF TGTGCCAGCAGTGGACAGGGGGCAGGAGCTTTCTTT
NA TRBJ2-5 NA TRBV5-1 CASSRGGETQYF TGCGCCAGCAGCCGGGGTGGAGAGACCCAGTACTTC
NA TRBJ2-2 TRBD2 TRBV9 CASSVMAGANTGELFF TGTGCCAGCAGCGTAATGGCGGGGGCGAACACCGGGGAGCTGTTTTTT
NA TRBJ1-5 NA TRBV5-3 CARSLATREPDSVNSNQPQHF TGTGCCAGAAGCTTGGCGACCCGGGAACCGGACTCGGTAAATAGCAATCAGCCCCAGCATTTT
NA TRBJ2-1 NA TRBV5-1 CASSQAGSSYNEQFF TGCGCCAGCAGCCAGGCGGGAAGCTCCTACAATGAGCAGTTCTTC
NA TRBJ1-1 NA TRBV6-5 CASRKTAANTEAFF TGTGCCAGCAGAAAGACAGCCGCGAACACTGAAGCTTTCTTT
once TRBJ1-2 NA TRBV4-1 CASSQTGQALLNYGYTF TGCGCCAGCAGCCAAACAGGCCAAGCCCTCCTAAACTATGGCTACACCTTC
NA TRBJ1-5 NA TRBV2 CASSEAEISNQPQHF TGTGCCAGCAGTGAAGCTGAGATTAGCAATCAGCCCCAGCATTTT
NA TRBJ1-2 NA TRBV4-2 CASSQEFGRDYGYTF TGTGCCAGCAGCCAAGAGTTCGGCAGGGACTATGGCTACACCTTC
once TRBJ1-6 TRBD1 TRBV5-1 CASTRDRGGSPLHF TGCGCCAGCACGCGCGACAGGGGCGGTTCACCCCTCCACTTT
NA TRBJ2-7 TRBD1 TRBV5-1 CASSSIGTVDEQYF TGCGCCAGCAGCTCTATAGGGACAGTAGACGAGCAGTACTTC
NA TRBJ1-2 TRBD1 TRBV5-5 CASSFTGTGGGYTF TGTGCCAGCAGCTTCACCGGGACAGGGGGCGGCTACACCTTC
once TRBJ2-7 NA TRBV6-5 CASGGGYEQYF TGTGCCAGCGGTGGGGGGTACGAGCAGTACTTC
NA TRBJ1-4 NA TRBV6-1 CASSWDFSNEKLFF TGTGCCAGCAGCTGGGACTTCTCAAATGAAAAACTGTTTTTT
NA TRBJ2-5 NA TRBV28 CASNRPAQGEETQYF TGTGCCAGCAACCGTCCTGCCCAGGGCGAAGAGACCCAGTACTTC
NA TRBJ2-7 NA TRBV28 CASSLFAGGQYF TGTGCCAGCAGTTTGTTCGCCGGAGGGCAGTACTTC
NA TRBJ2-7 TRBD2 TRBV7-9 CASSSGLVYEQYF TGTGCCAGCAGTTCGGGACTAGTCTACGAGCAGTACTTC
NA TRBJ1-6 TRBD1 TRBV5-1 CASSPRTGVGSPLHF TGCGCCAGCAGCCCTAGGACAGGAGTTGGTTCACCCCTCCACTTT
few TRBJ1-5 NA TRBV30 CAWRTGLGGVGQPQHF TGTGCCTGGAGAACTGGCCTCGGGGGGGTTGGACAGCCCCAGCATTTT
NA TRBJ1-4 NA TRBV2 CASRALMGEKLFF TGTGCCAGCAGGGCCCTTATGGGAGAGAAACTGTTTTTT
NA TRBJ2-5 NA TRBV10-3 CAISESGQWMETQYF TGTGCCATCAGTGAGTCCGGACAGTGGATGGAGACCCAGTACTTC
NA TRBJ1-2 TRBD1 TRBV29-1 CSVAGTGVYGYTF TGCAGCGTTGCCGGGACAGGCGTCTATGGCTACACCTTC
NA TRBJ2-3 TRBD2 TRBV7-9 CASSLVQRGSDTQYF TGTGCCAGCAGCTTAGTTCAGCGGGGGTCAGATACGCAGTATTTT
NA TRBJ1-5 NA TRBV6-1 CASRGRGNSNQPQHF TGTGCCAGCAGGGGAAGGGGGAATAGCAATCAGCCCCAGCATTTT
NA TRBJ2-3 TRBD2 TRBV7-3 CASSLMGGRSDTQYF TGTGCCAGCAGCTTAATGGGGGGGAGGTCAGATACGCAGTATTTT
NA TRBJ2-3 NA TRBV19 CASSGRTVATDTQYF TGTGCCAGTAGCGGACGGACAGTCGCCACAGATACGCAGTATTTT
NA TRBJ1-1 TRBD1 TRBV2 CASRTSGQGLENTEAFF TGTGCCAGCAGGACCTCGGGACAGGGTTTGGAGAACACTGAAGCTTTCTTT
NA TRBJ2-1 NA TRBV5-6 CASSSAFGYEQFF TGTGCCAGCAGCTCTGCTTTCGGGTACGAGCAGTTCTTC
once TRBJ1-2 NA TRBV6-5 CASRGAQVYYGYTF TGTGCCAGCAGAGGGGCACAGGTCTACTATGGCTACACCTTC
NA TRBJ1-2 NA TRBV6-6 CGSSGGNYGYTF TGTGGTTCAAGCGGGGGTAACTATGGCTACACCTTC
NA TRBJ1-5 NA TRBV19 CASRTQGNSNQPQHF TGTGCCAGTCGTACACAGGGAAATAGCAATCAGCCCCAGCATTTT
NA TRBJ2-7 NA TRBV19 CASSIDQQGMTYEQYF TGTGCCAGTAGTATAGACCAACAGGGAATGACCTACGAGCAGTACTTC
NA TRBJ1-1 TRBD1 TRBV9 CASSEQGASGAFF TGTGCCAGCAGCGAACAGGGGGCCAGTGGCGCTTTCTTT
once TRBJ2-5 NA TRBV11-3 CASSPGLLETQYF TGTGCCAGCAGCCCAGGACTTCTAGAGACCCAGTACTTC
NA TRBJ2-1 TRBD1 TRBV29-1 CSVPGQGTNEQFF TGCAGCGTACCGGGACAGGGGACGAATGAGCAGTTCTTC
once TRBJ1-5 NA TRBV25-1 CASSQGGNQPQHF TGTGCCAGCAGTCAAGGGGGAAATCAGCCCCAGCATTTT
NA TRBJ2-7 NA TRBV7-2 CASSLEGRTGAYEQYF TGTGCCAGCAGCTTAGAGGGGAGAACGGGGGCCTACGAGCAGTACTTC
NA TRBJ2-7 TRBD1 TRBV19 CASSIELGTVAYEQYF TGTGCCAGTAGTATAGAACTGGGGACAGTCGCCTACGAGCAGTACTTC
NA TRBJ2-2 NA TRBV9 CASSVEGRTSRGELFF TGTGCCAGCAGCGTAGAGGGGCGGACCTCTAGGGGGGAGCTGTTTTTT
once TRBJ1-5 NA TRBV10-3 CATSPGDSNQPQHF TGTGCCACCTCACCAGGGGATAGCAATCAGCCCCAGCATTTT
NA TRBJ1-2 TRBD1 TRBV6-1 CASRDRGPYGYTF TGTGCCAGCAGGGACAGGGGGCCCTACGGCTACACCTTC
NA TRBJ2-3 TRBD1 TRBV2 CASRTGGTDTQYF TGTGCCAGCAGGACAGGGGGTACAGATACGCAGTATTTT
NA TRBJ2-7 TRBD1 TRBV6-5 CASRLLGQGSYEQYF TGTGCCAGCAGGCTCCTGGGACAGGGGTCCTACGAGCAGTACTTC
NA TRBJ2-5 NA TRBV19 CASSIEFGTQYF TGTGCCAGTAGTATCGAGTTTGGGACCCAGTACTTC
NA TRBJ2-2 NA TRBV2 CASNQAAVRTGELFF TGTGCCAGCAATCAGGCCGCAGTCCGCACCGGGGAGCTGTTTTTT
once TRBJ2-2 NA TRBV5-5 CASSLVLVTTGELFF TGTGCCAGCAGCTTGGTCTTAGTTACCACCGGGGAGCTGTTTTTT
NA TRBJ2-3 TRBD2 TRBV13 CASSPEGLAGGTDTQYF TGTGCCAGCAGCCCAGAGGGTTTAGCGGGGGGTACAGATACGCAGTATTTT